This is a list of T cell receptor beta chains from one sample in a study of radiotherapy plus CTLA-4 blockade in lung cancer. Profiling relied on immunoSEQ multiplex PCR, and the TCRdb table lists in-frame clones only, not all of them. This sample carries roughly 58,000 clones, just under 85% of them seen once, and the ten largest clones take 5% to 6.5%. The material sequenced was peripheral blood, taken from a patient treated with radiotherapy plus ipilimumab. Receptors originate from a human donor with non-small cell lung cancer whose response to radiotherapy plus ipilimumab could not be evaluated. CDR3s include the opening cysteine and the closing phenylalanine or tryptophan. The D gene is left open where the match is weak. Only part of the rows carry a size: once, few, many, or a class if the clone is expanded.

D gene | clone size | J gene | V gene | CDR3 DNA | CDR3 protein
TRBD2 | - | TRBJ2-4 | TRBV6-4 | TGTGCCAGCAGAAAAATAGCGGGGGGTTCGCAGCCAATCAAAAACATTCAGTACTTC | CASRKIAGGSQPIKNIQYF
TRBD1 | few | TRBJ1-2 | TRBV28 | TGTGCCAGCAGTTTAGGAGGGACAGGGGGACTATATGGCTACACCTTC | CASSLGGTGGLYGYTF
- | - | TRBJ2-3 | TRBV5-4 | TGTGCCAGCAGCTCCGCCGGGACTAGCACAGATACGCAGTATTTT | CASSSAGTSTDTQYF
TRBD1 | - | TRBJ1-1 | TRBV9 | TGTGCCAGCAGTGCCCTGACAGGGATGAACACTGAAGCTTTCTTT | CASSALTGMNTEAFF
- | - | TRBJ2-1 | TRBV6-5 | TGTGCCAGCAGTTACATAGGCCTGGGCGGGAACAATGAGCAGTTCTTC | CASSYIGLGGNNEQFF
- | - | TRBJ1-5 | TRBV11-2 | TGTGCCAGCAGCTTAGATGGGTCTCTCGGGGGGCCCCAGCATTTT | CASSLDGSLGGPQHF
- | - | TRBJ2-1 | TRBV7-2 | TGTGCCAGCAGAGCAGACTGGGGGGCCTACAATGAGCAGTTCTTC | CASRADWGAYNEQFF
- | - | TRBJ2-7 | TRBV6-5 | TGTGCCAGCAGACTCCTGGCAGGGGCGTCCTACGAGCAGTACTTC | CASRLLAGASYEQYF
TRBD2 | - | TRBJ2-3 | TRBV9 | TGTGCCAGCAGCGTAGCGGGGGGGAGCACAGATACGCAGTATTTT | CASSVAGGSTDTQYF
TRBD2 | - | TRBJ2-2 | TRBV19 | TGTGCCAGTAGTATGACTAGCGGGGGATACACCGGGGAGCTGTTTTTT | CASSMTSGGYTGELFF
- | - | TRBJ1-5 | TRBV6-1 | TGTGCCAGCAAGCCCACCGGCAATCAGCCCCAGCATTTT | CASKPTGNQPQHF
TRBD2 | - | TRBJ2-3 | TRBV6-6 | TGTGCCAGCAGACCGGGACTAGGTGCCGCAGATACGCAGTATTTT | CASRPGLGAADTQYF
TRBD2 | - | TRBJ2-1 | TRBV30 | TGTGCCTGGAGTGTACTGACTAGCGGGAGAAGGAATGAGCAGTTCTTC | CAWSVLTSGRRNEQFF
- | - | TRBJ2-3 | TRBV7-2 | TGTGCCAGCAGCAATCCCATTCATACGCAGTATTTT | CASSNPIHTQYF
- | - | TRBJ1-1 | TRBV11-2 | TGTGCCAGCAGCCCGCGAGGACACCTGAACACTGAAGCTTTCTTT | CASSPRGHLNTEAFF
TRBD1 | - | TRBJ2-6 | TRBV7-9 | TGTGCCAGCAGCTTTCCGCCGGGACAGTTCTCTGGGGCCAACGTCCTGACTTTC | CASSFPPGQFSGANVLTF
- | - | TRBJ1-2 | TRBV7-2 | TGTGCCAGCAGCCCACAGGGAACTCCGAACTATGGCTACACCTTC | CASSPQGTPNYGYTF
- | - | TRBJ2-2 | TRBV21-1 | TGTGCCAGCAGCAAAATCCGGGGGAGGGGCCCCTTATTATGGGGGGAGCTGTTTTTT | CASSKIRGRGPLLWGELFF
TRBD1 | few | TRBJ2-7 | TRBV4-3 | TGCGCCAGCAGCCTCCGGACAGGGGCCATCTACGAGCAGTACTTC | CASSLRTGAIYEQYF
- | - | TRBJ2-1 | TRBV10-2 | TGCGCCAGCTCGCTGGCCCTTGGCTCCTACAATGAGCAGTTCTTC | CASSLALGSYNEQFF
TRBD1 | - | TRBJ1-2 | TRBV5-1 | TGCGCCAGCAGCTCCATGAGGGGGCTCGACTTCTCTGGCTACACCTTC | CASSSMRGLDFSGYTF
TRBD2 | - | TRBJ2-1 | TRBV10-3 | TGTGCCATCAGTCCTGGGACTAGCGGGGGCCTATACAATGAGCAGTTCTTC | CAISPGTSGGLYNEQFF
TRBD1 | - | TRBJ2-2 | TRBV5-1 | TGCGCCAGCAGCCCGGGACAGGAGAACACCGGGGAGCTGTTTTTT | CASSPGQENTGELFF
- | - | TRBJ2-3 | TRBV28 | TGTGCCAGCAGTCAACCTGACAGCCCCACAGATACGCAGTATTTT | CASSQPDSPTDTQYF
- | - | TRBJ2-2 | TRBV5-1 | TGCGCCAGCAGCCCCCAGGGTAGCCCACCCGGGGAGCTGTTTTTT | CASSPQGSPPGELFF
TRBD1 | - | TRBJ1-5 | TRBV11-2 | TGTGCCAGCAGCTTAGGGGACAGAGAAGGTCAGCCCCAGCATTTT | CASSLGDREGQPQHF
- | - | TRBJ1-2 | TRBV28 | TGTGCCAGCAGCTTAGCTTTAAGGGGGTATGGCTACACCTTC | CASSLALRGYGYTF
- | - | TRBJ1-6 | TRBV7-6 | TGTGCCAGCAGCGGGGGGACTAATTCACCCCTCCACTTT | CASSGGTNSPLHF
- | - | TRBJ2-3 | TRBV6-5 | TGTGCCAGCAGTCAGACAGACACAGATACGCAGTATTTT | CASSQTDTDTQYF
- | - | TRBJ1-1 | TRBV10-2 | TGCGCCAGCAGCGAGGACAGAACTGAAGCTTTCTTT | CASSEDRTEAFF
- | - | TRBJ2-3 | TRBV29-1 | TGCAGCGTTGAAGCCCCGGCGGGCACAGATACGCAGTATTTT | CSVEAPAGTDTQYF
- | - | TRBJ1-1 | TRBV7-2 | TGTGCCAGCAGCGGCCGGACACCGGTGTTAAGCACTGAAGCTTTCTTT | CASSGRTPVLSTEAFF
- | once | TRBJ2-3 | TRBV29-1 | TGCAGCGTTAACAAAGGGCTAGCGCTCACAGATACGCAGTATTTT | CSVNKGLALTDTQYF
- | - | TRBJ2-5 | TRBV6-4 | TGTGCCCCGGTCGGCGAGCGGGCGCAAAAACAAGAGACCCAGTACTTC | CAPVGERAQKQETQYF
- | - | TRBJ2-5 | TRBV10-3 | TGTGCCATCAGTGAGCCGAACCTGGACAGCGAGGGGACCCAGTACTTC | CAISEPNLDSEGTQYF
TRBD2 | - | TRBJ2-2 | TRBV7-9 | TGTGCCAGCAGCTTAAGAGGGACTAGCGGCACGAACACCGGGGAGCTGTTTTTT | CASSLRGTSGTNTGELFF
- | - | TRBJ2-7 | TRBV19 | TGTGCCAGTAGCCCCCCGGACAGATACGAGCAGTACTTC | CASSPPDRYEQYF
- | - | TRBJ1-1 | TRBV4-3 | TGCGCCAGCAGCCAAGATTGGGCAGGGGCTTACACTGAAGCTTTCTTT | CASSQDWAGAYTEAFF
- | - | TRBJ1-2 | TRBV7-9 | TGTGCCAGCAGCTTAGTCACTAAGACGGGGAGGACCTATGGCTACACCTTC | CASSLVTKTGRTYGYTF
TRBD1 | - | TRBJ2-1 | TRBV30 | TGTGCCTGGGGGCTCCGGGACAGTCAGTTCTTC | CAWGLRDSQFF
TRBD1 | once | TRBJ1-2 | TRBV4-3 | TGCGCCAGCAGCCCGGAGGACAGGGGTTCTTATGGCTACACCTTC | CASSPEDRGSYGYTF
TRBD2 | - | TRBJ2-7 | TRBV30 | TGTGCCTGGAGTGTAGGCGGGAGGGCCGGCGAGCAGTACTTC | CAWSVGGRAGEQYF